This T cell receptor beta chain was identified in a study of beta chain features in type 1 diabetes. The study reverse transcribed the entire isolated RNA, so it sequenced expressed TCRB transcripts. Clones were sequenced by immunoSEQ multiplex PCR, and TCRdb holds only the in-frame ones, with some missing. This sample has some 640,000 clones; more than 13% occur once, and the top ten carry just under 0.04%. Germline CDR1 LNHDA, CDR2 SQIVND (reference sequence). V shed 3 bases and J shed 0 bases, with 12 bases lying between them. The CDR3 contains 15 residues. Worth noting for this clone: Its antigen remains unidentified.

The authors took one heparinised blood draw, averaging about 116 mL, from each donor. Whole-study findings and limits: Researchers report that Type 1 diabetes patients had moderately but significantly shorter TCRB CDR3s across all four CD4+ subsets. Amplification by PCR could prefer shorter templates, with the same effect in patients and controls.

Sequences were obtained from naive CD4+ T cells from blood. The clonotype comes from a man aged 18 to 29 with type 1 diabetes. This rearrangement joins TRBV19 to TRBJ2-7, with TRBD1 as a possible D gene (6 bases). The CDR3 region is CASSISGGYSYEQYF. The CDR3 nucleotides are TGTGCCAGTAGTATCTCTGGGGGCTACTCCTACGAGCAGTACTTC.